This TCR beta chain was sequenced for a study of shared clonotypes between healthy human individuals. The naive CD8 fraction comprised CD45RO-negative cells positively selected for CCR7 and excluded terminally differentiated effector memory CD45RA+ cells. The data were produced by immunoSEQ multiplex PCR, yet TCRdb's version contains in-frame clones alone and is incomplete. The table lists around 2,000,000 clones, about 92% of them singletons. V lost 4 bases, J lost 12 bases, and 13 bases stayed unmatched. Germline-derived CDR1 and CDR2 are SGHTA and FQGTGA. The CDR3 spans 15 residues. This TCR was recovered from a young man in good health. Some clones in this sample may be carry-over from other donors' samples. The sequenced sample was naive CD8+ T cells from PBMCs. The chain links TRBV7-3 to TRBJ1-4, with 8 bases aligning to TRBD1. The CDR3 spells CASSSLTGAYLELFF. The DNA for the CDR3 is TGTGCCAGCAGCTCGCTGACAGGGGCCTATTTAGAACTGTTTTTT.